A single sample gave rise to the 22 T cell receptor beta chains below, sequenced in a study of blood T cell repertoires in COVID-19. Clones were read by immunoSEQ multiplex PCR, and TCRdb kept only the in-frame ones, dropping some. This table holds about 210,000 clones, around nine tenths found once. Sequenced material: peripheral blood. These receptors originate from a middle-aged woman with acute or convalescent COVID-19.

V is TRBV5-4 and J is TRBJ1-1; D unresolved. V lost 0 bases and J lost 6, with 9 bases in between. Germline assignment: CDR1 SGHNT and CDR2 YYREEE (reference sequence). This CDR3 has 13 residues. The CDR3 is CASSLGERPEAFF. The CDR3, as DNA: TGTGCCAGCAGCTTGGGGGAGCGGCCTGAAGCTTTCTTT.

The chain is built from TRBV11-3 and TRBJ2-3; tentative D call: TRBD2 (7 bases). CDR3 length equals 14 residues. V lost 3 bases and J lost 2, with 9 bases in between. Looked up from germline, CDR1 is SGHNT and CDR2 is YENEEA. For the CDR3, the DNA is TGTGCCAGCAGCTTTGGGGGGGCCACAGATACGCAGTATTTT. Its protein product is CASSFGGATDTQYF.

The chain employs TRBV7-6 and TRBJ2-5; 12 nucleotides line up with TRBD2. CDR1 is SGHVS and CDR2 is FNYEAQ in the germline V gene. With 4 bases clipped from V and 4 bases from J, the junction kept 7 bases outside the gene matches. CDR3 length: 16 residues. CDR3: CASSSLTSGGGETQYF. DNA of the CDR3: TGTGCCAGCAGCTCCCTGACTAGCGGGGGAGGAGAGACCCAGTACTTC.

As DNA, the CDR3 is TGTGCCAGCAGCGCTATCAACGGGGGTTTGGCCGGGGAGCTGTTTTTT. It translates to CASSAINGGLAGELFF. The V call is TRBV11-2, the J call TRBJ2-2, with a weak D call TRBD2 (6 bases). The germline V gene encodes CDR1 SGHAT and CDR2 FQNNGV. V dropped 5 bases and J dropped 6 bases, with 19 bases sitting between them. This CDR3 contains 16 residues.

The V call is TRBV10-3, the J call TRBJ2-3; maybe TRBD2 (6 bases). Trimming stripped 6 bases from V and 4 bases from J, with 23 bases between. The germline CDR1 and CDR2 sequences are ENHRY and SYGVKD. CDR3 size: 17 residues. CDR3 region: CAISPRGMGGGSDTQYF. CDR3 DNA: TGTGCCATCAGCCCCCGCGGAATGGGGGGTGGCTCAGATACGCAGTATTTT.

This clone occurred once. The chain employs TRBV18 and TRBJ1-3; D possibly corresponds to TRBD1 (6 bases). CDR3 length: 12 amino acids. Germline CDR1 and CDR2: KGHSH and LQKENI. The V and J ends lost 0 bases and 15 bases respectively, with 12 bases between them. CDR3 nucleotides: TGTGCCAGCTCACCACCGCAGGGGAAGACATATTTT. Encoded protein: CASSPPQGKTYF.

The V gene is TRBV10-2, the J gene TRBJ1-1; 7 positions match TRBD1. V shed 2 bases, J shed 13 bases, and the junction held 16 bases outside the gene matches. The length of the CDR3 is 15 residues. Germline-derived CDR1 and CDR2 are WSHSY and SAAADI. CDR3: CASSEIFPGGLNGFF. Written as DNA, the CDR3 is TGCGCCAGCAGTGAGATTTTTCCAGGGGGTCTTAATGGTTTCTTT.

CDR3 amino acids: CSVYRPTGELFF. As DNA, the CDR3 is TGCAGCGTCTACAGACCGACCGGGGAGCTGTTTTTT. The chain joins TRBV29-1 to TRBJ2-2; the D is unclear. The germline V and J ends were trimmed by 6 bases and 5 bases, with 10 bases remaining between them. CDR3 length: 12 residues. Germline CDR1 is SQVTM and CDR2 is ANQGSEA.

The chain is built from TRBV27 and TRBJ1-1; maybe TRBD1 (5 bases). Looked up from germline, CDR1 is MNHEY and CDR2 is SMNVEV (reference sequence). The CDR3 is 15 amino acids. The V end lost 5 bases, the J end lost 3 bases, and 16 bases lay between the germline ends. The CDR3 here is CASSPLVGEDTEAFF. The DNA of the CDR3 is TGTGCCAGCAGTCCCCTGGTGGGGGAGGACACTGAAGCTTTCTTT.

The V call is TRBV19, the J call TRBJ2-1; no firm D call. The length of the CDR3 is 15 residues. With 7 bases removed from V and 8 bases from J, the gap between germline ends came to 21 bases. Germline-derived CDR1 and CDR2 are LNHDA and SQIVND (reference sequence). CDR3 sequence: CASKRLSPLEDEQFF. The CDR3 nucleotides are TGTGCCAGTAAAAGGTTGAGTCCTCTTGAGGATGAGCAGTTCTTC.

This clone was recorded once. The genes are TRBV3-1 (or the pseudogene TRBV3-2) and TRBJ2-2; a weak D match, TRBD2 (5 bases). Germline V gives CDR1 LGHDT, CDR2 YNNKEL (reference sequence). The ends were cut back, 0 bases at V and 1 base at J, with 12 bases in the middle. The CDR3 loop spans 17 amino acids. The CDR3 nucleotides are TGTGCCAGCAGCCAAGAGGGCCGGACTGGGAACACCGGGGAGCTGTTTTTT. Protein sequence: CASSQEGRTGNTGELFF.

The J gene is TRBJ1-2, the V gene TRBV6-1, with D uncertain. The V gene lost 3 bases and the J gene lost 5 bases, with 10 bases spanning the gap. Germline CDR1 MNHNS, CDR2 SASEGT. The CDR3 loop spans 13 amino acids. The CDR3: CASSEGEEYGYTF. The DNA for the CDR3 is TGTGCCAGCAGTGAGGGAGAGGAGTATGGCTACACCTTC.

The chain is built from TRBV18 and TRBJ1-2; 7 nucleotides line up with TRBD1. There are 13 residues in the CDR3. Trimming cost V 5 bases and J 3 bases; bases outside gene matches: 3. Germline V lookup: CDR1 KGHSH, CDR2 LQKENI. The CDR3 DNA reads TGTGCCAGCTCAACAGGGACAGACTATGGCTACACCTTC. Protein: CASSTGTDYGYTF.

This clone was found once. The rearrangement uses TRBV5-8 and TRBJ1-4; weak D call: TRBD1 (5 bases). This CDR3 has 15 amino acids. Germline assignment: CDR1 SGHTS and CDR2 YDEGEE. V lost 3 bases and J 3 bases, leaving 12 bases between the germline ends. The CDR3 reads CASSSGGGSNEKLFF. The CDR3 DNA is TGTGCCAGCAGCTCCGGGGGGGGGTCTAATGAAAAACTGTTTTTT.

The gene calls are TRBV7-2 and TRBJ2-2; 9 bases map to TRBD1. Losses at the gene ends were 3 bases for V and 4 bases for J; bases not matched to a gene: 3. The CDR3 has 15 amino acids. Germline V gene data show CDR1 as SGHTA and CDR2 as FQGNSA. For the CDR3, the DNA is TGTGCCAGCAGCTTGACGACAGGGGGCACCGGGGAGCTGTTTTTT. Protein product: CASSLTTGGTGELFF.

This chain connects TRBV5-8 to TRBJ2-3; possible D gene TRBD2, 5 bases. The CDR3 runs to 15 residues. Trimming removed 0 bases from V and 2 bases from J, with 10 bases in between. The germline V gene encodes CDR1 SGHTS and CDR2 YDEGEE. CDR3 protein: CASSLGGQPTDTQYF. The CDR3 DNA reads TGTGCCAGCAGCTTGGGAGGGCAACCCACAGATACGCAGTATTTT.

The count of this clone is one. This chain joins TRBV11-1 and TRBJ1-1; a weak D match, TRBD1 (5 bases). The germline V and J ends were trimmed by 1 base and 3 bases, with 12 bases remaining between them. Germline lookup yields CDR1 SGHAT and CDR2 FQDESV (reference sequence). This CDR3 has 15 amino acids. CDR3 sequence reads: CASSLVQGGDTEAFF. The CDR3, as DNA: TGTGCCAGCAGCTTAGTGCAGGGAGGGGACACTGAAGCTTTCTTT.

J is TRBJ1-1 and V is TRBV20-1; D is undetermined. CDR1 and CDR2 from the germline V gene are DFQATT and SNEGSKA (reference sequence). This CDR3 has 14 amino acids. Trimming pared 3 bases from V and 1 base from J, leaving 12 bases between. The CDR3 reads CSASLRKRNTEAFF. CDR3 bases: TGCAGTGCTAGTCTGCGCAAACGGAACACTGAAGCTTTCTTT.

The V gene is TRBV7-9, the J gene TRBJ1-4, with TRBD1 identical over 10 bases. The CDR3 extends over 17 amino acids. The germline V gene encodes CDR1 SEHNR and CDR2 FQNEAQ (reference sequence). V trimming: 5 bases; J trimming: 8 bases; junction bases outside the gene matches: 14. In DNA form, the CDR3 reads TGTGCCAGCAGCACCTCGCGGGCGGGACAGGGGTACGAAAAACTGTTTTTT. Protein sequence: CASSTSRAGQGYEKLFF.

The rearrangement joins TRBV13 to TRBJ2-3; perhaps TRBD2 as D (6 bases). Germline V gives CDR1 PRHDT, CDR2 FYEKMQ (reference sequence). This CDR3 is 12 amino acids long. The V gene lost 4 bases and the J gene lost 15 bases, with 17 bases spanning the gap. This chain's CDR3 is CASSSYRGTQYF. For the CDR3, the DNA is TGTGCCAGCAGCTCCTACCGGGGGACTCAATATTTT.

This chain's CDR3 is CASRKGGSRNQPQHF. The CDR3, as DNA: TGTGCCAGTAGGAAGGGGGGGAGTCGCAATCAGCCCCAGCATTTT. This chain joins TRBV19 and TRBJ1-5; TRBD1 might be the D (6 bases). With 6 bases removed from V and 2 bases from J, the gap between germline ends came to 14 bases. The CDR3 consists of 15 residues. Germline CDR1 and CDR2: LNHDA and SQIVND (reference sequence). Supplemented by reference TRBV19 and TRBJ1-5, the full variable domain reads DGGITQSPKYLFRKEGQNVTLSCEQNLNHDAMYWYRQDPGQGLRLIYYSQIVNDFQKGDIAEGYSVSREKKESFPLTVTSAQKNPTAFYLCASRKGGSRNQPQHFGDGTRLSIL.

The chain carries TRBV5-1 and TRBJ1-1, with a tentative D call TRBD1 (5 bases). The germline V and J ends were trimmed by 1 base and 3 bases, with 16 bases remaining between them. Germline V lookup: CDR1 SGHRS, CDR2 YFSETQ. The CDR3 has 16 residues. This chain's CDR3 is CASSLWSLGGDTEAFF. DNA for the CDR3: TGCGCCAGCAGCTTGTGGTCCCTCGGGGGGGACACTGAAGCTTTCTTT.